These T cell receptor beta chains were read from a single sample in a study of blood T cells in healthy people across ages. TCRdb passed the 5' RACE reads through MiXCR, listing each CDR3 protein once. The sample includes about 1.6 million distinct CDR3 sequences, approximately 32% of them seen just once. The material sequenced was blood. These receptors were taken from a woman in her twenties or thirties in good health. The CDR3 runs from the conserved cysteine through the conserved F or W. Fields, in order: D gene, V gene, clone size, J gene, CDR3 protein, CDR3 DNA. D genes are given only for firm matches. For some rows the clone size is stated as once, few or many, or as a class when expanded; others skip it.

-	TRBV4-1	many	TRBJ2-7	CASSQVIRTFDYEQYF	TGCGCCAGCAGCCAAGTAATTCGGACTTTTGACTACGAGCAGTACTTC
-	TRBV9	-	TRBJ2-5	CASSAHQGPTEQYF	TGTGCCAGCAGCGCGCATCAGGGGCCGACTGAGCAGTACTTC
TRBD1	TRBV7-2	many	TRBJ2-3	CASSVQGPQTTDTQYF	TGTGCCAGCAGCGTACAGGGGCCGCAAACCACAGATACGCAGTATTTT
-	TRBV7-9	many	TRBJ2-5	CASSSTRRETQYF	TGTGCCAGCAGCTCGACTAGGAGGGAGACCCAGTACTTC
TRBD2	TRBV20-1	-	TRBJ2-7	CSAHQVDSGRSGYF	TGCAGTGCTCATCAAGTTGATAGCGGGAGGTCGGGGTACTTC
TRBD1	TRBV4-1	-	TRBJ1-1	CASSQEGQGETEAFF	TGCGCCAGCAGCCAGGAGGGACAGGGGGAGACTGAAGCTTTCTTT
-	TRBV7-8	few	TRBJ2-1	CASSLINSAEGGTFNNEQFF	TGTGCCAGCAGCTTAATCAATAGCGCGGAGGGGGGGACCTTTAACAATGAGCAGTTCTTC
TRBD2	TRBV5-1	-	TRBJ2-5	CASSLGAHLGGIQETQYF	TGCGCCAGCAGCTTGGGTGCTCACCTCGGGGGGATTCAAGAGACCCAGTACTTC
TRBD2	TRBV30	-	TRBJ2-3	CARGGRWGTDTQYF	TGTGCCCGCGGCGGGAGGTGGGGCACAGATACGCAGTATTTT
TRBD1	TRBV27	few	TRBJ2-7	CASSLAGTGGATSYEQYF	TGTGCCAGCAGTTTAGCCGGGACAGGGGGCGCGACCTCCTACGAGCAGTACTTC
-	TRBV5-1	many	TRBJ2-3	CASSLEGGTDTQYF	TGCGCCAGCAGTCTCGAGGGGGGGACAGATACGCAGTATTTT
-	TRBV27	-	TRBJ2-1	CASSHHRDSGANEQFF	TGTGCCAGCAGCCATCACCGGGACTCGGGGGCCAATGAGCAGTTCTTC
-	TRBV29-1	-	TRBJ2-2	CSGGLNTGELFF	TGCAGCGGGGGGCTGAACACCGGGGAGCTGTTTTTT
-	TRBV6-1	-	TRBJ1-5	CASSEGEVQPQHF	TGTGCCAGCAGTGAAGGAGAGGTACAGCCCCAGCATTTT
-	TRBV29-1	once	TRBJ1-1	CSVAGTTNTGAFF	TGCAGCGTAGCCGGGACGACGAACACTGGAGCTTTCTTT
-	TRBV15	-	TRBJ1-1	CATSRGTSGPGSRAFF	TGTGCCACCAGCAGAGGTACGAGCGGGCCGGGGAGCCGCGCTTTCTTT
-	TRBV10-3	few	TRBJ2-2	CAMTGNTGELFF	TGTGCCATGACAGGGAACACCGGGGAGCTGTTTTTT
TRBD1	TRBV20-1	few	TRBJ1-1	CSANAGGNLNTEAFF	TGCAGTGCTAACGCAGGGGGTAATTTGAACACTGAAGCTTTCTTT
-	TRBV6-1	-	TRBJ2-4	CASSEGRGLIQYF	TGTGCCAGCAGTGAAGGGAGGGGGCTCATTCAGTACTTC
-	TRBV7-6	few	TRBJ1-1	CASSLLATGLTEAFF	TGTGCCAGCAGCTTGCTGGCCACGGGGTTAACTGAAGCTTTCTTT
TRBD2	TRBV20-1	-	TRBJ2-7	CSALKPGLGYEQYF	TGCAGTGCTCTGAAACCGGGACTAGGATACGAGCAGTACTTC
-	TRBV10-3	-	TRBJ2-7	CAISESRQGDYEQYF	TGTGCCATCAGTGAGTCTCGGCAGGGCGACTACGAGCAGTACTTC
TRBD1	TRBV28	many	TRBJ2-4	CASSAPGQLAKNIQYF	TGTGCCAGCAGTGCCCCGGGACAGCTAGCCAAAAACATTCAGTACTTC
TRBD1	TRBV5-1	-	TRBJ1-2	CASSVDRGGSGYTF	TGCGCCAGCAGCGTTGACAGGGGTGGAAGTGGCTACACCTTC
-	TRBV13	-	TRBJ2-7	CASSLASRYHNYEQYF	TGTGCCAGCAGCTTAGCGTCACGGTATCACAACTACGAGCAGTACTTC
-	TRBV2	-	TRBJ2-3	CASPVSKGGTDTQYF	TGTGCCAGCCCCGTTTCTAAGGGCGGGACAGATACGCAGTATTTT
-	TRBV29-1	many	TRBJ2-7	CSVAAQQGPSYEQYF	TGCAGCGTTGCCGCCCAACAGGGACCCTCCTACGAGCAGTACTTC
TRBD2	TRBV7-2	-	TRBJ2-3	CASSLVTRASGNFGTQYF	TGTGCCAGCAGCTTAGTCACCCGTGCTAGCGGGAACTTTGGTACGCAGTATTTT
TRBD2	TRBV7-6	many	TRBJ2-1	CASSLGLAGGPSYNEQFF	TGTGCCAGCAGTTTGGGACTAGCGGGGGGCCCCTCCTACAATGAGCAGTTCTTC
-	TRBV27	-	TRBJ2-7	CASSQNIHRPRYTYEQYF	TGTGCCAGCAGTCAAAACATACACCGGCCTAGATATACCTACGAGCAGTACTTC
-	TRBV20-1	-	TRBJ1-5	CSAQFSNQPQHF	TGCAGTGCGCAGTTTAGCAATCAGCCCCAGCATTTT
TRBD2	TRBV20-1	many	TRBJ2-1	CSATGLAYNEQFF	TGCAGTGCTACGGGACTAGCTTACAATGAGCAGTTCTTC
-	TRBV27	-	TRBJ2-7	CASSLYGGPYEQYF	TGTGCCAGCAGTTTATATGGGGGGCCCTACGAGCAGTACTTC
-	TRBV6-1	few	TRBJ1-2	CASRGPVRGGAGNYGYTF	TGTGCCAGCAGAGGCCCGGTCCGGGGGGGCGCAGGAAACTATGGCTACACCTTC
-	TRBV27	-	TRBJ2-5	CASSPRQAGETQYF	TGTGCCAGCAGCCCGCGCCAGGCGGGAGAGACCCAGTACTTC
-	TRBV6-6	-	TRBJ1-3	CASRQELGNTIYF	TGTGCCAGCAGGCAGGAACTAGGAAACACCATATATTTT
TRBD1	TRBV10-3	many	TRBJ2-7	CAISKDRGDEQYF	TGTGCCATCAGTAAAGACAGGGGGGACGAGCAGTACTTC
TRBD1	TRBV7-2	-	TRBJ2-7	CASSSRTGNSYEQYF	TGTGCCAGCAGCTCGAGGACAGGGAACTCCTACGAGCAGTACTTC
TRBD1	TRBV27	many	TRBJ2-7	CASRDPGGDRVEQYF	TGTGCCAGCAGAGACCCCGGAGGGGACAGGGTCGAGCAGTACTTC
-	TRBV20-1	-	TRBJ2-4	CSARGTGAEELAKNIQYF	TGCAGTGCTAGAGGAACGGGGGCGGAGGAGTTAGCCAAAAACATTCAGTACTTC
-	TRBV27	few	TRBJ2-7	CASSLVSGASYEQYF	TGTGCCAGCAGTTTAGTTTCAGGGGCTTCCTACGAGCAGTACTTC
-	TRBV6-2/TRBV6-3	few	TRBJ2-3	CASSLAPPYGDTQYF	TGTGCCAGCAGTTTAGCCCCACCTTACGGAGATACGCAGTATTTT
TRBD2	TRBV7-6	-	TRBJ2-7	CASSPRDYCEQYF	TGTGCCAGCAGCCCCAGGGACTACTGCGAGCAGTACTTC
-	TRBV6-2/TRBV6-3	many	TRBJ2-1	CASSRRPENEQFF	TGTGCCAGCAGCCGGAGACCCGAAAATGAGCAGTTCTTC
TRBD1	TRBV7-9	few	TRBJ1-5	CASSQGAQGNQPQHF	TGTGCCAGCAGCCAGGGGGCGCAGGGCAATCAGCCCCAGCATTTT
-	TRBV7-2	-	TRBJ2-1	CSSSLVYTGEQFF	TGTTCCAGCAGCTTAGTTTATACGGGAGAGCAGTTCTTC
-	TRBV25-1	few	TRBJ2-3	CASGLSTGQYF	TGTGCCAGCGGACTATCAACGGGGCAGTATTTT
-	TRBV11-2	few	TRBJ2-3	CASSWPGLGTQYF	TGTGCCAGCAGCTGGCCGGGGCTTGGGACGCAGTATTTT
-	TRBV28	-	TRBJ2-7	CASRKGGRLGEQYF	TGTGCCAGCAGAAAAGGGGGGCGTCTAGGCGAGCAGTACTTC